Each of the 28 T cell receptor beta chains below was sequenced from the same sample in a study of cytomegalovirus exposure and HLA in healthy donors. Clones were read by immunoSEQ multiplex PCR, and TCRdb kept only the in-frame ones, dropping some. Of 110,000 or so clones listed, more than 75% are singletons. The specimen was PBMCs. These TCRs come from a man between 18 and 29 years old in good health and CMV-seronegative.

J is TRBJ2-5 and V is TRBV7-9, with 8 bases identical to TRBD1. The CDR3 is made up of 15 amino acids. Germline CDR1 SEHNR, CDR2 FQNEAQ (reference sequence). Germline trimming cut 5 bases from V and 5 bases from J; bases unmatched to any gene: 10. In DNA form, the CDR3 reads TGTGCCAGCAGCCTAATCAGCAGGGGGCAGGAGACCCAGTACTTC. Amino acid sequence: CASSLISRGQETQYF.

The chain has TRBV29-1 and TRBJ2-1, with D perhaps TRBD1 (6 bases). Germline CDR1 and CDR2: SQVTM and ANQGSEA. This CDR3 spans 14 amino acids. V was pared by 7 bases and J by 2 bases, with 15 bases between. CDR3: CSAQKGDTYNEQFF. The CDR3 bases are TGCAGCGCCCAAAAGGGGGATACCTACAATGAGCAGTTCTTC.

V usage is TRBV5-1 and J usage is TRBJ2-3; the match to TRBD2 covers 13 bases. The CDR3 covers 19 residues. Germline CDR1 reads SGHRS; CDR2 reads YFSETQ. The trim removed 3 bases at V and 0 bases at J, leaving 10 bases unmatched. Written as DNA, the CDR3 is TGCGCCAGCAGCTCCCGGACTAGCGGGGGCCCCGTTAGCACAGATACGCAGTATTTT. Residues: CASSSRTSGGPVSTDTQYF.

The V and J genes are TRBV5-1 and TRBJ1-2; D unclear. V dropped 0 bases and J dropped 4 bases, with 13 bases sitting between them. Germline CDR1 reads SGHRS; CDR2 reads YFSETQ. The CDR3 is 15 residues long. CDR3 coding DNA: TGCGCCAGCAGCTTGGCCGCGGAGCCTACCTATGGCTACACCTTC. It specifies CASSLAAEPTYGYTF.

This clone was counted a few times. V and J are TRBV27 and TRBJ1-5; no firm D call. V dropped 4 bases and J dropped 1 base, with 5 bases sitting between them. CDR3 length equals 13 residues. In germline, CDR1 is MNHEY, CDR2 SMNVEV (reference sequence). The CDR3 reads CASSSRSNQPQHF. CDR3 DNA: TGTGCCAGCAGTTCACGGAGCAATCAGCCCCAGCATTTT.

The rearrangement joins TRBV11-2 to TRBJ1-1, with 7 bases lining up with TRBD1. The CDR3 totals 16 residues. V gave up 5 bases and J gave up 5 bases; unmatched junction bases: 14. Per the germline V gene, CDR1 is SGHAT and CDR2 is FQNNGV. CDR3 DNA sequence: TGTGCCAGCAGCCGCCCTACCGTGACAGGGTATACTGAAGCTTTCTTT. Protein sequence: CASSRPTVTGYTEAFF.

The rearrangement uses TRBV7-9 and TRBJ2-1, with 8 bases lining up with TRBD2. Trimming took 6 bases from V and 1 from J; bases not matched to a gene: 5. Germline assignment: CDR1 SEHNR and CDR2 FQNEAQ (reference sequence). This CDR3 spans 15 amino acids. The CDR3 DNA follows: TGTGCCAGCAGTACGACTAGCGATTCCTACAATGAGCAGTTCTTC. Residues: CASSTTSDSYNEQFF.

The chain recombines TRBV27 with TRBJ2-1; 9 nucleotides match TRBD2. Germline V gives CDR1 MNHEY, CDR2 SMNVEV (reference sequence). CDR3 length equals 15 residues. The V gene end was trimmed by 5 bases and the J gene end by 9 bases; junction bases not matched to a gene: 11. CDR3 region: CASSLMAGGPVEQFF. CDR3 DNA sequence: TGTGCCAGCAGTCTTATGGCGGGAGGGCCGGTTGAGCAGTTCTTC.

This sequence joins TRBV1 and TRBJ1-5; no DNA check was done on the table's D call, TRBD1. TRBV1 is a pseudogene locus. The CDR3 length is 15 residues. The DNA of the CDR3 is TGCACCAGCAGCCAAGAGGAAGGGGTGGATCAGCCCCAGCATTTT. It yields the protein CTSSQEEGVDQPQHF.

V is TRBV30 and J is TRBJ2-5; no reliable D call. The CDR3 sequence is 12 residues long. CDR1 and CDR2 from the germline V gene are GTSNPN and SVGIG (reference sequence). With 6 bases removed from V and 3 bases from J, the gap between germline ends came to 11 bases. CDR3 coding DNA: TGTGCCTGCCAGGTCGCGAAAGAGACCCAGTACTTC. This codes for CACQVAKETQYF.

The chain employs TRBV18 and TRBJ2-3, with D maybe TRBD2 (5 bases). V was pared by 3 bases and J by 0 bases, with 13 bases between. Looked up from germline, CDR1 is KGHSH and CDR2 is LQKENI. There are 16 residues in the CDR3. The CDR3 DNA reads as TGTGCCAGCTCACCGTACGGGATGACTAGCACAGATACGCAGTATTTT. Translating it yields CASSPYGMTSTDTQYF.

The gene calls are TRBV4-1 and TRBJ2-1; 7 nucleotides match TRBD2. V shed 5 bases, J shed 0 bases, and the junction held 7 bases outside the gene matches. Germline V gene lookup returns CDR1 MGHRA and CDR2 YSYEKL. The CDR3 is made up of 16 amino acids. As DNA, the CDR3 is TGCGCCAGCAGCGTTCGGGGAGGGGCCTCCTACAATGAGCAGTTCTTC. Translating it yields CASSVRGGASYNEQFF.

The CDR3 DNA sequence: TGTGCCAGCAGTTACCAGGACAGCCCCGACTACAATGAGCAGTTCTTC. It yields the protein CASSYQDSPDYNEQFF. V and J are TRBV6-6 and TRBJ2-1; D possibly corresponds to TRBD1 (6 bases). This CDR3 region has 16 residues. Trimming took off 2 bases at V and 3 bases at J, with 14 bases between the two ends. The germline CDR1 and CDR2 sequences are MNHNY and SVGAGI (reference sequence).

The V call is TRBV5-1, the J call TRBJ2-5; the D is unclear. V was trimmed by 4 bases and J by 5 bases, leaving 9 bases between them. CDR1 and CDR2 from the germline V gene are SGHRS and YFSETQ. This CDR3 spans 12 amino acids. CDR3 region: CASSPPMETQYF. The CDR3 DNA is TGCGCCAGCAGCCCCCCAATGGAGACCCAGTACTTC.

V and J are TRBV13 and TRBJ2-7; 11 nucleotides agree with TRBD1. The CDR3 is 16 residues long. Trimming at V came to 4 bases and at J to 6 bases, leaving 11 bases not matched to a gene. Germline V CDR1 and CDR2: PRHDT, FYEKMQ (reference sequence). This chain's CDR3 is CASSYRAGTGGREQYF. In nucleotides, the CDR3 is TGTGCCAGCAGCTACCGAGCGGGGACAGGGGGGCGCGAGCAGTACTTC.

V usage is TRBV2 and J usage is TRBJ2-3; TRBD2 matches at 8 bases. This CDR3 comprises 12 residues. V shed 6 bases and J 5 bases; nucleotides not matched to a gene: 1. Germline V gene lookup returns CDR1 SNHLY and CDR2 FYNNEI. Here the CDR3 reads CASSRGGDTQYF. The CDR3 nucleotides read TGTGCCAGCAGCCGGGGGGGAGATACGCAGTATTTT.

The rearrangement joins TRBV5-1 to TRBJ2-2, with TRBD1 matching over 8 bases. Germline assignment: CDR1 SGHRS and CDR2 YFSETQ. V lost 4 bases and J lost 5; bases outside the gene matches: 4. The CDR3 totals 14 residues. The CDR3, as DNA: TGCGCCAGCAGCAGGACAGGGAGGACCGGGGAGCTGTTTTTT. It translates to CASSRTGRTGELFF.

The rearrangement links TRBV6-1 to TRBJ1-1, with TRBD1 matching 7 bases. Germline trimming cut 4 bases from V and 4 bases from J; bases unmatched to any gene: 6. CDR3 length equals 14 residues. Germline CDR1 and CDR2: MNHNS and SASEGT. CDR3 bases: TGTGCCAGCAGTGCGAGACAGGGTCCCACTGAAGCTTTCTTT. It is translated as CASSARQGPTEAFF.

The chain combines TRBV5-4 with TRBJ1-1; D remains ambiguous. Germline CDR1 and CDR2: SGHNT and YYREEE (reference sequence). V shed 0 bases and J shed 3 bases, with 9 bases lying between them. The CDR3 is made up of 14 amino acids. The CDR3 DNA follows: TGTGCCAGCAGCTTGGAAGCAGGTGACACTGAAGCTTTCTTT. It translates to CASSLEAGDTEAFF.

This clone was observed once. The chain uses TRBV30 and TRBJ1-2, with 8 nucleotides matching TRBD1. Germline CDR1 GTSNPN, CDR2 SVGIG (reference sequence). Trimming cost V 4 bases and J 4 bases; bases outside gene matches: 14. This CDR3 contains 16 residues. The DNA for the CDR3 is TGTGCCTGGACCCCGGGCAGGGGGCTCTCGAGCTATGGCTACACCTTC. It is translated as CAWTPGRGLSSYGYTF.

Regarding this clone: This may stem from a read error, because a much larger clone lies one nucleotide away. This chain links TRBV6-4 with TRBJ1-2; a possible D gene is TRBD1 (6 bases). The germline V gene encodes CDR1 MRHNA and CDR2 SNTAGT. V was shortened by 6 bases and J by 2 bases, with 10 bases between the two germline ends. The CDR3 runs to 13 residues. Written as DNA, the CDR3 is TGTGCCAGCAGCCCAACAGGGAACTATGGCTACACCTTC. Its protein product is CASSPTGNYGYTF.

This clone was detected only a few times. This chain uses TRBV19 with TRBJ1-4; TRBD1 is a possible D gene (5 bases). Germline V gives CDR1 LNHDA, CDR2 SQIVND (reference sequence). The CDR3 is 15 residues long. Trimming took 9 bases from V and 0 from J, leaving 14 bases between them. The CDR3 coding sequence is TGTGCCAGCGCTGCAACAGGTTCAACTAATGAAAAACTGTTTTTT. Protein product: CASAATGSTNEKLFF.

The chain employs TRBV10-3 and TRBJ2-7; D is possibly TRBD2 (6 bases). Looked up from germline, CDR1 is ENHRY and CDR2 is SYGVKD. The CDR3 extends over 11 amino acids. V lost 6 bases and J lost 3, with 6 bases in between. CDR3: CAIRGGYEQYF. Written as DNA, the CDR3 is TGTGCCATCAGGGGAGGCTACGAGCAGTACTTC.

The gene calls are TRBV6-5 and TRBJ2-2; a weak D match, TRBD2 (5 bases). There are 14 residues in the CDR3. CDR1 MNHEY and CDR2 SVGAGI come from the germline V gene. The V and J ends lost 0 bases and 4 bases respectively, with 6 bases between them. DNA for the CDR3: TGTGCCAGCAGTTACTCTCGGGGCACCGGGGAGCTGTTTTTT. Translated: CASSYSRGTGELFF.

V usage is TRBV23-1 and J usage is TRBJ1-6; 9 bases agree with TRBD1. TRBV23-1 is sorted into the ORF group, with uncertain function. V was pared by 4 bases and J by 6 bases, with 7 bases of the junction left unmatched. The CDR3 spans 16 residues. CDR3 bases: TGCGCCAGCAGTCGCGCCGGACAGGGGCCTAATTCACCCCTCCACTTT. Translation: CASSRAGQGPNSPLHF.

V gene TRBV7-9 combines with J gene TRBJ1-2; no definite D call. The CDR3 length is 14 residues. Germline V lookup: CDR1 SEHNR, CDR2 FQNEAQ (reference sequence). Trimming shortened V by 3 bases and J by 0 bases, and 8 bases separated the two germline ends. CDR3: CASSFSTANYGYTF. The CDR3 nucleotides read TGTGCCAGCAGCTTTAGTACCGCTAACTATGGCTACACCTTC.

The V call is TRBV5-6, the J call TRBJ2-7, with D possibly being TRBD1 (5 bases). Looked up from germline, CDR1 is SGHDT and CDR2 is YYEEEE. The length of the CDR3 is 18 residues. V gave up 6 bases and J gave up 3 bases, with 28 bases separating them. CDR3 DNA: TGTGCCAGCACCTTTAGTAAGGGGCCGGACCTACCCCTCTACGAGCAGTACTTC. Translation gives CASTFSKGPDLPLYEQYF.

This rearrangement joins TRBV6-1 to TRBJ1-5, with D possibly matching TRBD1 (5 bases). The CDR3 runs to 15 residues. Germline lookup yields CDR1 MNHNS and CDR2 SASEGT. V was cut by 6 bases and J by 1 base, with 13 bases left in between. In DNA form, the CDR3 reads TGTGCCAGCAGAATCAGGGTAGAGAGCAATCAGCCCCAGCATTTT. Its protein product is CASRIRVESNQPQHF.